The 5 T cell receptor beta chains presented below share a single source sample, sequenced in a study of Ad26.COV2.S vaccination and SARS-CoV-2 variants (dated by TCRdb to the early 2020s). Libraries were built with the immunoSEQ multiplex PCR assay. The immuneACCESS repertoire file appears here via TCRdb, limited to in-frame rearrangements. These files lack a portion of the clones; in checked studies, under half of the deficit traces to unresolved V genes, and the cause of the others is not known. This sample comprises 500,000 or so clones, 75% to 90% of them detected only once. The ten largest make up approximately 2.5% of the sample. This specimen's treatment or condition label, per the study, means: about 20 received Ad26.COV2.S at low or high dose, single or two shots; about 5 received placebo; per-sample allocation not given. Repertoires of vaccine and placebo recipients were sequenced from samples taken on day 63 after the first injection.

The source was peripheral blood, collected in a trial of Ad26.COV2.S vaccine versus placebo. These TCRs come from a person aged 18-65 years who received the Ad26.COV2.S COVID-19 vaccine or a placebo.

The chain uses TRBV3-1 (or the pseudogene TRBV3-2) and TRBJ2-1; 7 nucleotides align to TRBD1. V lost 3 bases to trimming and J lost 8 bases; unmatched junction nucleotides: 10. This CDR3 is 15 amino acids long. The germline CDR1 and CDR2 sequences are LGHDT and YNNKEL (reference sequence). Here the CDR3 reads CASSQAGGNRDEQFF. The CDR3, as DNA: TGTGCCAGCAGCCAGGCAGGGGGAAACCGAGATGAGCAGTTCTTC.

This chain uses TRBV7-8 with TRBJ2-7, with TRBD2 identical over 8 bases. J was trimmed by 0 bases and V by 8 bases; bases with no gene match: 9. The CDR3 extends over 15 amino acids. Germline V lookup: CDR1 SGHVS, CDR2 FQNEAQ. In DNA, the CDR3 is TGTGCCAGCGCGAAACGGGAGGGCCTCTCCTACGAGCAGTACGTC. This translates into CASAKREGLSYEQYV.

The chain links TRBV6-6 to TRBJ1-5; 7 bases map to TRBD1. The germline gives CDR1 MNHNY, CDR2 SVGAGI (reference sequence). The CDR3 runs to 15 residues. The V segment lost 7 bases and the J segment 2 bases; nucleotides outside the gene matches: 8. DNA for the CDR3: TGTGCCAGCACCGAAACAGGGGCGCGCAATCAGCCCCAGCATTTT. Encoded protein: CASTETGARNQPQHF.

The chain has TRBV6-5 and TRBJ2-1, with a weak D call TRBD1 (6 bases). Germline CDR1 is MNHEY and CDR2 is SVGAGI. The CDR3 loop spans 15 amino acids. Trimming took 7 bases from V and 2 from J, leaving 15 bases between them. For the CDR3, the DNA is TGTGCCAGCACCGACCAAGGGGGACCCTACAATGAGCAGTTCTTC. Translation gives CASTDQGGPYNEQFF.

CDR3 sequence: CASSYRRLMNTEAFF. CDR3 coding DNA: TGTGCCAGCAGTTACCGACGGCTCATGAACACTGAAGCTTTCTTT. This rearrangement joins TRBV6-2 or TRBV6-3 to TRBJ1-1; D unclear. The CDR3 length is 15 residues. Germline lookup yields CDR1 MNHEY and CDR2 SVGEGT. The V end was cut by 2 bases, the J end by 0 bases, with 10 bases between.